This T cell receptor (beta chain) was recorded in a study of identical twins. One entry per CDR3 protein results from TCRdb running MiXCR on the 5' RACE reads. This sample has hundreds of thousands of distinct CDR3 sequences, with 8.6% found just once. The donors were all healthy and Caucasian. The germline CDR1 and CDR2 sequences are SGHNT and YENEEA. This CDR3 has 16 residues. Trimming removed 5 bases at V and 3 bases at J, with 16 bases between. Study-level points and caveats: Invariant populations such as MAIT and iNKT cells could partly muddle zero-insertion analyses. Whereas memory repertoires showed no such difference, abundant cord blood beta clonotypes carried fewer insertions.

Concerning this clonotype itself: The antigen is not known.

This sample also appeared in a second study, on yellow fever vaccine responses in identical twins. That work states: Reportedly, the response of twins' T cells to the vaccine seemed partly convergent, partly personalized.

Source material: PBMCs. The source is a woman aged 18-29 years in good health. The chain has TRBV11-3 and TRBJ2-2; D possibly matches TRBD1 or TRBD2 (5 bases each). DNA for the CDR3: TGTGCCAGCAGCCCCCGTGGGGGAGCCGACACCGGGGAGCTGTTTTTT. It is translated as CASSPRGGADTGELFF.